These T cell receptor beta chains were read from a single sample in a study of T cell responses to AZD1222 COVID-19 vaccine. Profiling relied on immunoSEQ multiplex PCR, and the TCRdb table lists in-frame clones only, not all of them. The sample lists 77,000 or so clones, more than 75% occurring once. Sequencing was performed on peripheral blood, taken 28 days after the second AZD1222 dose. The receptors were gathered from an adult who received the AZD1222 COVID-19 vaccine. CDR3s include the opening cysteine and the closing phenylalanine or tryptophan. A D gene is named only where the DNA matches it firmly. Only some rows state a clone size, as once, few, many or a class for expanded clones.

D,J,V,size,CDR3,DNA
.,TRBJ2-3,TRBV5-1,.,CASSPWGSSDTQYF,TGCGCCAGCAGCCCCTGGGGGTCATCAGATACGCAGTATTTT
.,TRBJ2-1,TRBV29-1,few,CSVVIGVRGGREQFF,TGCAGCGTTGTTATAGGTGTGCGGGGAGGAAGGGAGCAGTTCTTC
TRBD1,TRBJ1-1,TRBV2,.,CASEGARVNTEAFF,TGTGCCAGCGAGGGGGCACGAGTGAACACTGAAGCTTTCTTT
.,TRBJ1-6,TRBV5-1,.,CASSSGTPRAGGLSPLHF,TGCGCCAGCAGCTCCGGGACACCGCGCGCCGGGGGTTTATCGCCCCTCCACTTT
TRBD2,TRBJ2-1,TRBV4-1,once,CASSQYLSGGYNEQFF,TGCGCCAGCAGCCAGTACCTGTCGGGGGGTTACAATGAGCAGTTCTTC
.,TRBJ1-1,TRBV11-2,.,CASSHAGVNTEAFF,TGTGCCAGCAGCCACGCCGGGGTAAACACTGAAGCTTTCTTT
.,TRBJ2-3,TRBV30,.,CAWDTSGTVGDTQYF,TGTGCCTGGGACACCTCGGGGACGGTCGGGGATACGCAGTATTTT
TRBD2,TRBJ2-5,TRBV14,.,CASSPLSLAGQETQYF,TGTGCCAGCAGCCCCCTCTCTTTAGCGGGGCAAGAGACCCAGTACTTC
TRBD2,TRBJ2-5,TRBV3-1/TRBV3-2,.,CASSRRSSGGGETQYF,TGTGCCAGCAGCCGGCGCTCTAGCGGGGGAGGGGAGACCCAGTACTTC
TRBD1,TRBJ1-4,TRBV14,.,CASSLDRGANEKLFF,TGTGCCAGCAGCCTCGACAGGGGGGCTAATGAAAAACTGTTTTTT
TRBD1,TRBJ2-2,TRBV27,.,CASRRGTGMAGELFF,TGTGCCAGCCGGCGGGGGACAGGGATGGCCGGGGAGCTGTTTTTT
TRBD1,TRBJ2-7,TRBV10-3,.,CAIGAQGALGEQYF,TGTGCCATCGGGGCACAGGGGGCTCTTGGCGAGCAGTACTTC
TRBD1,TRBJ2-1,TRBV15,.,CATSRDRGGVSDEQFF,TGTGCCACCAGCAGGGACAGGGGAGGTGTGTCGGATGAGCAGTTCTTC
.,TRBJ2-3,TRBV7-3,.,CASSWGSAGTDTQYF,TGTGCCAGCAGCTGGGGTAGCGCGGGCACAGATACGCAGTATTTT
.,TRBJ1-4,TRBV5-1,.,CASRSSTNEKLFF,TGCGCCAGCAGGAGTTCAACTAATGAAAAACTGTTTTTT
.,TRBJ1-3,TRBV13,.,CASSLFSRGGWGNTIYF,TGTGCCAGCAGCTTATTCTCCCGAGGCGGCTGGGGAAACACCATATATTTT
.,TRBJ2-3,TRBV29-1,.,CSVEEGGTDTQYF,TGCAGCGTTGAGGAGGGTGGCACAGATACGCAGTATTTT
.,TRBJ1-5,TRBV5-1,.,CASREGTDYQPQHF,TGCGCCAGCAGGGAGGGGACGGACTATCAGCCCCAGCATTTT
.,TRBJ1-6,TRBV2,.,CASKIRDSPLHF,TGTGCCAGCAAGATCCGTGATTCACCCCTCCACTTT
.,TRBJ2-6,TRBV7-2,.,CASSPTGGVAGANVLTF,TGTGCCAGCAGCCCGACAGGAGGCGTCGCTGGGGCCAACGTCCTGACTTTC
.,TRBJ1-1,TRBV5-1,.,CASNTGTGNTEAFF,TGCGCCAGTAATACAGGGACCGGGAACACTGAAGCTTTCTTT
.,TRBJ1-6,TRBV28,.,CASSLIGGALLSYNSPLHF,TGTGCCAGCAGTTTAATTGGAGGGGCCCTGTTGTCCTATAATTCACCCCTCCACTTT
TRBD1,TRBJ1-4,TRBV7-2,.,CASSPRDRSEKLFF,TGTGCCAGCAGCCCCCGGGACAGAAGTGAAAAACTGTTTTTT
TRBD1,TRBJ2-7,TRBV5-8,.,CASSWGTENSYEQYF,TGTGCCAGCAGCTGGGGGACAGAAAACTCCTACGAGCAGTACTTC
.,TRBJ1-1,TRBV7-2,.,CASSLRANTEAFF,TGTGCCAGCAGCCTCAGAGCGAACACTGAAGCTTTCTTT
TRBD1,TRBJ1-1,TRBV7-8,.,CASSLGTGGKAFF,TGTGCCAGCAGCTTAGGGACAGGGGGGAAAGCTTTCTTT
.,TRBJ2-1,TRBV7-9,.,CASSFANEQFF,TGTGCCAGCAGCTTTGCAAATGAGCAGTTCTTC
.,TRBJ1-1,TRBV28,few,CASRKQGNTEAFF,TGTGCCAGCAGGAAACAGGGGAACACTGAAGCTTTCTTT
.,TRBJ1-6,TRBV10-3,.,CAISKTGNEGSPLHF,TGTGCCATCAGCAAAACAGGGAACGAAGGATCACCCCTCCACTTT
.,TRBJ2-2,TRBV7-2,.,CASSIGTVFGELFF,TGTGCCAGCAGCATCGGGACCGTATTCGGGGAGCTGTTTTTT
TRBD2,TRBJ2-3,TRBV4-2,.,CASGMTSGGSDTQYF,TGTGCCAGCGGGATGACTAGCGGGGGATCAGATACGCAGTATTTT
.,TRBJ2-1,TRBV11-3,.,CASSLGPPGEQFF,TGTGCCAGCAGCTTAGGGCCTCCGGGTGAGCAGTTCTTC
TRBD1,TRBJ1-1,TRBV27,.,CASSLRDRVGTEAFF,TGTGCCAGCAGTCTGAGGGACAGGGTCGGGACTGAAGCTTTCTTT
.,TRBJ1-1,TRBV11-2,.,CASSLDGENTEAFF,TGTGCCAGCAGCTTAGATGGGGAGAACACTGAAGCTTTCTTT
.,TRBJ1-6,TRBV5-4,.,CASSLRVGNSPLHF,TGTGCCAGCAGCTTGCGGGTGGGAAATTCACCCCTCCACTTT
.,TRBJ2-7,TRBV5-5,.,CASSYRGGGVTYEQYF,TGTGCCAGCAGCTACCGAGGGGGTGGAGTTACCTACGAGCAGTACTTC
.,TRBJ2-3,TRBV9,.,CASSVALDTQYF,TGTGCCAGCAGCGTAGCTTTGGATACGCAGTATTTT
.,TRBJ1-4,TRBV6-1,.,CASSDGTRTADNEKLFF,TGTGCCAGCAGTGATGGCACTAGGACAGCCGATAATGAAAAACTGTTTTTT
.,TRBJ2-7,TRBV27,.,CAAGTSASYEQYF,TGTGCCGCCGGGACATCCGCCTCCTACGAGCAGTACTTC
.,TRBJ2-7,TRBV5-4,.,CASSYLPFSYEQYF,TGTGCCAGCAGTTACCTGCCCTTCTCCTACGAGCAGTACTTC
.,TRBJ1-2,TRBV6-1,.,CASSDNYRSGYTF,TGTGCCAGCAGTGACAACTACAGGAGTGGCTACACCTTC
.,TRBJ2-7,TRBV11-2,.,CASSLDRDREQYF,TGTGCCAGCAGCTTAGACCGGGATCGGGAGCAGTACTTC
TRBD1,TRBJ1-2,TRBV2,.,CASSLDRNYGYTF,TGTGCCAGCAGCCTGGACAGGAACTATGGCTACACCTTC
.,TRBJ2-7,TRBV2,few,CASSESPDRYEQYF,TGTGCCAGCAGTGAAAGCCCCGACAGGTACGAGCAGTACTTC
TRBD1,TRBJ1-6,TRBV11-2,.,CASRRNRGNSPLHF,TGTGCCAGCAGGCGGAACAGGGGAAATTCACCCCTCCACTTT